What follows describes a single T cell receptor (beta chain). The CDR3 covers 17 residues. Trimming at V came to 4 bases and at J to 7 bases, leaving 11 bases not matched to a gene. Germline V gene sequence: CDR1 LNHDA, CDR2 SQIVND (reference sequence). This sample stems from a study of blood T cell repertoires in COVID-19. About the research overall: T cells, B-cell-depleted T cells, or PBMCs supplied cDNA or gDNA.

Source study methods: It was from reference gene primer amplification that nucleated cell counts were estimated. This table comes from immunoSEQ multiplex PCR, and its TCRdb copy is limited to in-frame clones, with some not included. Clone size and the V and J calls come from that table; the DNA yielded D and trimming. The sample holds over 10,000 clones, almost 85% seen once. The specimen sequenced was peripheral blood. The V gene is TRBV19, the J gene TRBJ2-1; 12 bases are a match to TRBD2. The TCR sequence derives from an elderly man with acute or convalescent COVID-19. This CDR3 is CASSTTSSGGGRNEQFF. CDR3 nucleotide sequence: TGTGCCAGTAGTACCACATCTAGCGGGGGGGGACGGAATGAGCAGTTCTTC.